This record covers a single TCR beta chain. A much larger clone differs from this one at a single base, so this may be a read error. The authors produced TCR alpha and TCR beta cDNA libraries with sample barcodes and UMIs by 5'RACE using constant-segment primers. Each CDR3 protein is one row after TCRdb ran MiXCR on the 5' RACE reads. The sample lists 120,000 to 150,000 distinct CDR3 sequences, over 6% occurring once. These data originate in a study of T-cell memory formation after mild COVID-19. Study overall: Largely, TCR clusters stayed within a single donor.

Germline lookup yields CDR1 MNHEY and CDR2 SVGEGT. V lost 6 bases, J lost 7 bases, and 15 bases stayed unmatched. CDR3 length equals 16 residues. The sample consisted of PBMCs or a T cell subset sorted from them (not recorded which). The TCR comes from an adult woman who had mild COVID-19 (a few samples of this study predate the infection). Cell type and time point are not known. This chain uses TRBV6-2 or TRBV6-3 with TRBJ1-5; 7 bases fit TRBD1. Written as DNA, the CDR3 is TGTGCCAGCAGACTCGACTCGGGACAGAGCGGACAGCCCCAGCATTTT. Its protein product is CASRLDSGQSGQPQHF.